The 18 T cell receptor beta chains reported below all come from one sample, sequenced in a study of glioma-infiltrating T cells after dendritic cell vaccination. The repertoire was sequenced with immunoSEQ multiplex PCR; TCRdb's copy has only in-frame clones and lacks some. The sample has under 30,000 clones, 85% to 90% seen once. Documented time point: after dendritic cell vaccination, including at tumor progression/relapse. The source material was blood, sampled after dendritic cell vaccination. All receptors come from a human donor with glioblastoma.

This clone was observed a few times. J is TRBJ2-7 and V is TRBV2, with 9 bases lining up with TRBD2. This CDR3 has 15 amino acids. Germline V lookup: CDR1 SNHLY, CDR2 FYNNEI. V shed 7 bases, J shed 0 bases, and the junction held 7 bases outside the gene matches. The CDR3 bases are TGTGCCAGCACGGCTAGCGGGGTACACTCCTACGAGCAGTACTTC. Amino acids: CASTASGVHSYEQYF. The entire variable domain, with the rest obtained from reference TRBV2 and TRBJ2-7, is as follows: EPEVTQTPSHQVTQMGQEVILRCVPISNHLYFYWYRQILGQKVEFLVSFYNNEISEKSEIFDDQFSVERPDGSNFTLKIRSTKLEDSAMYFCASTASGVHSYEQYFGPGTRLTVT.

The chain employs TRBV5-8 and TRBJ2-3, with 8 positions matching TRBD2. The CDR3 runs 15 residues. CDR1 SGHTS and CDR2 YDEGEE come from the germline V gene. V shed 6 bases, J shed 4 bases, and the junction held 10 bases outside the gene matches. CDR3 nucleotide sequence: TGTGCCAGCACCCGGGGGGGCCTACAGGCAGATACGCAGTATTTT. Translated, it gives CASTRGGLQADTQYF.

The chain has TRBV6-5 and TRBJ2-5; TRBD2 is a possible D gene (6 bases). Trimming cost V 5 bases and J 1 base, with 14 bases left between them. Germline CDR1 is MNHEY and CDR2 is SVGAGI. This CDR3 is built from 15 residues. The CDR3 coding sequence is TGTGCCAGCAGTACCTCCCTAGCGCTCCAAGAGACCCAGTACTTC. Residues: CASSTSLALQETQYF.

The chain has TRBV29-1 and TRBJ1-5; D gene uncertain. The V and J ends lost 6 bases and 4 bases respectively, with 13 bases between them. This CDR3 region has 13 residues. From germline, CDR1 is SQVTM and CDR2 ANQGSEA. The CDR3 is CSVETNPNQPQHF. In DNA form, the CDR3 reads TGCAGCGTCGAGACAAACCCTAATCAGCCCCAGCATTTT. Based on the CDR3 plus reference TRBV29-1 and TRBJ1-5, the full variable domain is SAVISQKPSRDICQRGTSLTIQCQVDSQVTMMFWYRQQPGQSLTLIATANQGSEATYESGFVIDKFPISRPNLTFSTLTVSNMSPEDSSIYLCSVETNPNQPQHFGDGTRLSIL.

CDR3 amino acids: CASSWGQGAHSETQYF. The CDR3, as DNA: TGTGCCAGCAGTTGGGGACAGGGGGCGCATTCAGAGACCCAGTACTTC. The chain links TRBV6-5 to TRBJ2-5, with 12 bases lining up with TRBD1. CDR3 size: 16 residues. V shed 4 bases and J 4 bases; nucleotides not matched to a gene: 7. The germline gives CDR1 MNHEY, CDR2 SVGAGI.

The chain uses TRBV15 and TRBJ1-1; 9 nucleotides match TRBD1. CDR3 size: 15 residues. Germline V gene lookup returns CDR1 LNHNV and CDR2 YYDKDF (reference sequence). The junction had 6 bases not matched to a gene; V was cut back by 1 base and J by 6 bases. CDR3 DNA: TGTGCCACCAGCAGAGGGGGACAGGGTGGGTCTGAAGCTTTCTTT. This sequence encodes CATSRGGQGGSEAFF.

The chain couples TRBV4-1 to TRBJ2-7, with D possibly being TRBD2 (5 bases). CDR1 is MGHRA and CDR2 is YSYEKL in the germline V gene. The CDR3 is 15 amino acids. Trimming shortened V by 0 bases and J by 2 bases, and 11 bases separated the two germline ends. The CDR3 DNA reads as TGCGCCAGCAGCCAAGAAGAGGGCGGCGCCTACGAGCAGTACTTC. Its translation: CASSQEEGGAYEQYF.

The genes are TRBV13 and TRBJ1-4, with 9 bases matching TRBD1. J was trimmed by 6 bases and V by 4 bases; bases with no gene match: 3. Germline CDR1 and CDR2: PRHDT and FYEKMQ (reference sequence). The CDR3 loop spans 14 amino acids. DNA of the CDR3: TGTGCCAGCAGCTCCAGGACAGGGGATGAAAAACTGTTTTTT. The encoded protein is CASSSRTGDEKLFF.

The sample holds a few counts of this clone. The rearrangement joins TRBV2 to TRBJ2-7; D is unresolved. There are 12 residues in the CDR3. CDR1 is SNHLY, CDR2 FYNNEI, per germline. Trimming took off 1 base at V and 3 bases at J, with 4 bases between the two ends. This chain's CDR3 is CASSEVVYEQYF. Here the CDR3 DNA reads TGTGCCAGCAGTGAAGTCGTCTACGAGCAGTACTTC.

The rearrangement joins TRBV6-1 to TRBJ2-1; D perhaps matches TRBD2 (5 bases). The germline V gene has CDR1 MNHNS and CDR2 SASEGT. V gave up 4 bases and J gave up 9 bases, with 25 bases separating them. The CDR3 is made up of 17 amino acids. As DNA, the CDR3 is TGTGCCAGCAGTGCCCGAGTCCCGGGCCTGTCCGCGGGTGAGCAGTTCTTC. Translation gives CASSARVPGLSAGEQFF.

This clone appeared a single time. This chain connects TRBV2 to TRBJ1-4; 8 positions match TRBD1. V lost 5 bases and J lost 2; bases outside the gene matches: 1. Germline assignment: CDR1 SNHLY and CDR2 FYNNEI. The CDR3 length is 14 residues. The CDR3 sequence is CASSSGGTNEKLFF. DNA for the CDR3: TGTGCCAGCAGTTCAGGGGGCACTAATGAAAAACTGTTTTTT.

The chain carries TRBV27 and TRBJ1-2; D perhaps matches TRBD1 (5 bases). The CDR3 runs 15 residues. Germline assignment: CDR1 MNHEY and CDR2 SMNVEV (reference sequence). Between the trimmed V and J ends, which lost 5 bases and 5 bases, there was a span of 18 bases. CDR3 bases: TGTGCCAGCAGTAGCAGACAGTCCGGGAGTTATGGCTACACCTTC. This translates into CASSSRQSGSYGYTF.

The chain uses TRBV7-8 and TRBJ2-1; TRBD2 matches at 12 bases. V lost 4 bases to trimming and J lost 9 bases; unmatched junction nucleotides: 4. CDR3 size: 14 residues. In germline, CDR1 is SGHVS, CDR2 FQNEAQ. The CDR3 here is CASSYSTSGGEQFF. In nucleotides, the CDR3 is TGTGCCAGCAGCTACTCGACTAGCGGGGGTGAGCAGTTCTTC.

The chain carries TRBV18 and TRBJ1-5, with a tentative D call TRBD1 (5 bases). Trimming shortened V by 5 bases and J by 6 bases, and 14 bases separated the two germline ends. The CDR3 extends over 14 amino acids. Per germline, CDR1 KGHSH and CDR2 LQKENI. The chain's CDR3 is CASSTSKGFQPQHF. The CDR3 DNA is TGTGCCAGCTCAACGAGTAAGGGGTTTCAGCCCCAGCATTTT.

This chain links TRBV5-1 with TRBJ1-2; D may be TRBD1 (5 bases). Germline CDR1 is SGHRS and CDR2 is YFSETQ. V lost 0 bases, J lost 8 bases, and 14 bases lay in between. This CDR3 is built from 14 residues. CDR3 nucleotides: TGCGCCAGCAGCTTGGGGGGCGCCCTACGAGGCTACACCTTC. Protein product: CASSLGGALRGYTF.

The chain combines TRBV11-2 with TRBJ1-2, with D perhaps matching TRBD1 (6 bases). This CDR3 has 13 amino acids. V was clipped by 4 bases and J by 3 bases, with 9 bases between them. Germline-derived CDR1 and CDR2 are SGHAT and FQNNGV. The CDR3: CASSSTGYYGYTF. The CDR3 DNA follows: TGTGCCAGCAGCTCGACAGGTTACTATGGCTACACCTTC.

The V call is TRBV7-2, the J call TRBJ1-1, with unresolved D. Deletions cut 2 bases from V and 1 base from J, with 8 bases between. The CDR3 sequence is 14 residues long. In germline, CDR1 is SGHTA, CDR2 FQGNSA. The CDR3 spells CASSLMGRNTEAFF. CDR3 nucleotides: TGTGCCAGCAGCTTAATGGGCAGGAACACTGAAGCTTTCTTT.

This clone was seen a few times. The CDR3 region has the DNA TGTGCCAGCGCCTCGGACAGGGGGTGGATGAGTGAGCAGTTCTTC. Amino acids: CASASDRGWMSEQFF. V gene TRBV13 combines with J gene TRBJ2-1; 10 nucleotides match TRBD1. After removal of 8 bases from V and 9 bases from J, the junction contained 13 bases not matched to a gene. Looked up from germline, CDR1 is PRHDT and CDR2 is FYEKMQ (reference sequence). The CDR3 length is 15 residues.